Detailed here is one T cell receptor (beta chain). Its antigen remains unidentified. The data are from a study of shared clonotypes between healthy human individuals. Study details: CD4 naive and memory got three plates each, CD8 naive two, CD8 memory one. Study results and caveats: Sampling covered blood only; tissue repertoires likely differ.

The naive CD8 population came from CD45RO-negative cells selected for CCR7, without terminally differentiated effector memory CD45RA+ cells. V dropped 5 bases and J dropped 2; count of bases not matched to a gene: 12. Germline-derived CDR1 and CDR2 are MDHEN and SYDVKM. The CDR3 has 17 amino acids. As originally analysed: Filtering was not the same, since immunoSEQ gave junction-only sequences without quality scores. Produced via immunoSEQ multiplex PCR; TCRdb's table is partial and in-frame only. V, J and clone size were drawn from that table, and D and trimming were deduced from the DNA. The sample contains some 2,000,000 clones, around 96% of which appear only once.

The receptor's source is a man younger than 30 in good health. The rearrangement joins TRBV28 to TRBJ2-7; 10 positions agree with TRBD1. Sequences were obtained from naive CD8+ T cells sorted from blood. The CDR3 is CASSLRQGAFVAYEQYF. Written as DNA, the CDR3 is TGTGCCAGCAGTCTCAGACAGGGGGCGTTTGTTGCCTACGAGCAGTACTTC.